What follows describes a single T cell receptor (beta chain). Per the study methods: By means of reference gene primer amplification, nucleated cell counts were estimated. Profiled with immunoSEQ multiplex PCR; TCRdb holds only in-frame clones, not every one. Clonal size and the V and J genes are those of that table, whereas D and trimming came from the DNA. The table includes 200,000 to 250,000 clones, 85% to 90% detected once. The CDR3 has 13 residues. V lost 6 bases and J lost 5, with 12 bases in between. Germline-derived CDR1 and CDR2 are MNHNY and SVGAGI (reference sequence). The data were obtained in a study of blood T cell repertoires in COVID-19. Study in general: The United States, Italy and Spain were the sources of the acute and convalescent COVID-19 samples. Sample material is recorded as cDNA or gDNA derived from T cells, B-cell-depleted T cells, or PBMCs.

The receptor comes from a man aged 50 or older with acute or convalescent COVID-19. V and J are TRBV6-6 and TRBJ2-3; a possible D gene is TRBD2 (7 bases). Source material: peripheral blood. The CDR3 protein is CASREGGIDTQYF. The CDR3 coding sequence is TGTGCCAGCAGGGAGGGGGGGATAGATACGCAGTATTTT.